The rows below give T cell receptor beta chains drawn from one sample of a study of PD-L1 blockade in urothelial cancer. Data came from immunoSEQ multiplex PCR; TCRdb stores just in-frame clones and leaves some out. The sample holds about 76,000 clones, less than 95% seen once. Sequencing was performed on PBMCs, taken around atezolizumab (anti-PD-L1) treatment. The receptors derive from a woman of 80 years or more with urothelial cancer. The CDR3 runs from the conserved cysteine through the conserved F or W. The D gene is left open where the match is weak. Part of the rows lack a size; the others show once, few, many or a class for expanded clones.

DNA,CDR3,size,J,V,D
TGTGCCAGCAGCTTAGACCAGGGGGCAGGGCAGTACTTC,CASSLDQGAGQYF,-,TRBJ2-7,TRBV7-9,TRBD1
TGCGCCAGCAAACTTACGAGGGGGGGAGGGCAGGAGACCCAGTACTTC,CASKLTRGGGQETQYF,-,TRBJ2-5,TRBV5-1,-
TGTGCCAGCAGCTTGTCGCCCGGGACTAGCGGGAGGAGCTACGAGCAGTACTTC,CASSLSPGTSGRSYEQYF,-,TRBJ2-7,TRBV5-4,TRBD2
TGTGCCAGCAGTGATCAGGGGTTGAACACTGAAGCTTTCTTT,CASSDQGLNTEAFF,-,TRBJ1-1,TRBV2,-
TGCGCCAGCAGCCCGGGACAGAGCTACAATGAGCAGTTCTTC,CASSPGQSYNEQFF,few,TRBJ2-1,TRBV5-1,TRBD1
TGTGCCAGTAGTGAGGGACAGGGGGCGGCGAACACCGGGGAGCTGTTTTTT,CASSEGQGAANTGELFF,-,TRBJ2-2,TRBV19,TRBD1
TGTGCCAGCAGCGGGGGACAGGGATCCACCGGGGAGCTGTTTTTT,CASSGGQGSTGELFF,once,TRBJ2-2,TRBV7-8,TRBD1
TGTGCCAGCAGCCAAGGGGAGGGTGGTGAAAAACTGTTTTTT,CASSQGEGGEKLFF,once,TRBJ1-4,TRBV2,-
TGTGCCAGTGCCGCTAGCGGGACACACTCCTACGAGCAGTACTTC,CASAASGTHSYEQYF,-,TRBJ2-7,TRBV6-1,TRBD2
TGTGCCAGCAGCCACAGCGGAGGAGGCACCTACAATGAGCAGTTCTTC,CASSHSGGGTYNEQFF,-,TRBJ2-1,TRBV5-4,-
TGTGCCAGCAGCTCCCCCGGGACAGGGGGTTTCAATGAGCAGTTCTTC,CASSSPGTGGFNEQFF,-,TRBJ2-1,TRBV7-9,TRBD1
TGCGCCAGCAGCCAAACCCGGACAGGGACTGAAGCTTTCTTT,CASSQTRTGTEAFF,-,TRBJ1-1,TRBV4-1,TRBD1
TGTGCCAGCAGCTTGGCTACCGGGAGCGCGACCCAGTACTTC,CASSLATGSATQYF,-,TRBJ2-5,TRBV5-6,-
TGTGCCAGCAGTTCCTCGGGAGGCACAGATACGCAGTATTTT,CASSSSGGTDTQYF,-,TRBJ2-3,TRBV28,-
TGTGCCATCAGTGAGTCGGAGGGGGCTATAAACATTCAGTACTTC,CAISESEGAINIQYF,-,TRBJ2-4,TRBV10-3,-
TGTGCCAGCAGCTGGGACAGGGGTATAAACAATGAGCAGTTCTTC,CASSWDRGINNEQFF,-,TRBJ2-1,TRBV6-5,TRBD1
TGTGCCAGCTACCAATCCGGGACACCCGGGAATGAGCAGTTCTTC,CASYQSGTPGNEQFF,-,TRBJ2-1,TRBV5-6,-
TGTGCCAGCAGTTCGACAGGACTAGCGGGAGAGGTTCCAGAGAATGAGCAGTTCTTC,CASSSTGLAGEVPENEQFF,-,TRBJ2-1,TRBV27,TRBD2
TGTGCCAGCAGCCCCCTCGGAAATGACCCGGGGGCCTACGAGCAGTACTTC,CASSPLGNDPGAYEQYF,-,TRBJ2-7,TRBV4-2,-
TGCGCCAGCAGTGAGAACCGGGCTAGCGGGAACACCGGGGAGCTGTTTTTT,CASSENRASGNTGELFF,-,TRBJ2-2,TRBV10-2,TRBD2
TGCGCCAGCAGCCAGGGACAGGGGAGAATCAACACTGAAGCTTTCTTT,CASSQGQGRINTEAFF,-,TRBJ1-1,TRBV5-1,TRBD1
TGTGCCAGCAGTGACAGATCCCAAAACCGCTACGAGCAGTACTTC,CASSDRSQNRYEQYF,-,TRBJ2-7,TRBV6-1,-
TGTGCCAGTAGTTTCCCAGCGGGGCGGTCCTACAATGAGCAGTTCTTC,CASSFPAGRSYNEQFF,-,TRBJ2-1,TRBV19,TRBD2
TGTGCCAGCAGCGTAGCTGGACAGGGGCCGTTGGAGACCCAGTACTTC,CASSVAGQGPLETQYF,-,TRBJ2-5,TRBV9,TRBD1
TGTGCCAGTAGTATTCGCCCCCTAGCGGGAGGTACCTACGAGCAGTACTTC,CASSIRPLAGGTYEQYF,-,TRBJ2-7,TRBV19,TRBD2
TGTGCCAGCAGCCAAGGACAGGGAACCTCTGGAAACACCATATATTTT,CASSQGQGTSGNTIYF,-,TRBJ1-3,TRBV4-2,TRBD1
TGTGCCAGCAGCCAAGACAGGGGGCTAGAGACCCAGTACTTC,CASSQDRGLETQYF,-,TRBJ2-5,TRBV4-2,TRBD1
TGTGCCAGCAGTAGGGACAGGGGAGGGACTGAAGCTTTCTTT,CASSRDRGGTEAFF,-,TRBJ1-1,TRBV6-5,TRBD1
TGTGCCAGTAGTAGGTCTAGCGGGAGAGAGACCCAGTACTTC,CASSRSSGRETQYF,-,TRBJ2-5,TRBV19,TRBD2
TGCGCCAGCAGCCAAGATCAGGGGAACAATGAGCAGTTCTTC,CASSQDQGNNEQFF,-,TRBJ2-1,TRBV4-1,-
TGTGCCAGCAGTTTACAGGGGAGCTATGGCTACACCTTC,CASSLQGSYGYTF,-,TRBJ1-2,TRBV27,-
TGCGCCAGCAGTGGAGGGGGCACCTATGGCTACACCTTC,CASSGGGTYGYTF,-,TRBJ1-2,TRBV10-1,TRBD1
TGCAGCGGAGGGGACAGGACGAGTCGTAATGAGCAGTTCTTC,CSGGDRTSRNEQFF,-,TRBJ2-1,TRBV29-1,TRBD1
TGTGCCTGGAGTCGGACTAGCGGGTCCTACAATGAGCAGTTCTTC,CAWSRTSGSYNEQFF,-,TRBJ2-1,TRBV30,TRBD2
TGTGCCAGCAGTTTCTCGGGAGGTGGCTACACCTTC,CASSFSGGGYTF,-,TRBJ1-2,TRBV27,-
TGTGCCTGGGACAGGGGGCAAAGGTACGAGCAGTACTTC,CAWDRGQRYEQYF,once,TRBJ2-7,TRBV30,TRBD1
TGTGCCAGCTCAGCGGGGGTAGGTATCGAGCAGTACTTC,CASSAGVGIEQYF,-,TRBJ2-7,TRBV18,TRBD2
TGCGCCAGCAGACGACAGGTTAACTCCTACGAGCAGTACTTC,CASRRQVNSYEQYF,-,TRBJ2-7,TRBV5-1,-
TGTGCCAGCAGCTTAGTGACTAGCGGAAACACCGGGGAGCTGTTTTTT,CASSLVTSGNTGELFF,-,TRBJ2-2,TRBV7-6,TRBD2
TGTGCCGGTGGGGCAGGGGTGGGTGAAAAACTGTTTTTT,CAGGAGVGEKLFF,-,TRBJ1-4,TRBV11-2,-
TGTGCCAGCAAAGTGCCGGGACAGATTAGCAATCAGCCCCAGCATTTT,CASKVPGQISNQPQHF,-,TRBJ1-5,TRBV28,TRBD1
TGCGCCAGCAGCTTGGTGGGAGGTTCCTACAATGAGCAGTTCTTC,CASSLVGGSYNEQFF,-,TRBJ2-1,TRBV5-1,-
TGTGCCAGTAATCAGCGGACAGGGACGTACCACGAGCAGTACTTC,CASNQRTGTYHEQYF,few,TRBJ2-7,TRBV19,TRBD1
TGTGCCAGCAGCTTTCAGGTTGGCTCCTACGAGCAGTACTTC,CASSFQVGSYEQYF,-,TRBJ2-7,TRBV7-6,-
TGTGCCCTAGCTTTTAAAGAGACCCAGTACTTC,CALAFKETQYF,-,TRBJ2-5,TRBV7-9,-
TGTGCCAGCAGCCCGACAGGGCTTCAGCCCCAGCATTTT,CASSPTGLQPQHF,once,TRBJ1-5,TRBV6-5,TRBD1